This T cell receptor (beta chain) was profiled in a study of OX40 agonist ivuxolimab in advanced cancers. The wider study: Every patient in dose escalation had hepatocellular carcinoma, melanoma, renal cell or head and neck cancer. Partial responses were seen in three patients, one with hepatocellular carcinoma and two with cutaneous melanoma. Whole-study findings and limits: At 0.1 to 3.0 mg/kg and by week 6, CD4+ and CD8+ T cells in the blood had expanded clonally. There were, on average, more expanded clones in CD8+ T cells than in CD4+.

As for this clone: What it recognizes is unknown.

Germline loops: CDR1 SGHTA, CDR2 FQGNSA. V lost 2 bases to trimming and J lost 8 bases; unmatched junction nucleotides: 7. The CDR3 has 14 amino acids. Produced via immunoSEQ multiplex PCR; TCRdb's table is partial and in-frame only. The repertoire has tens of thousands of clones, more than 80% of them found once; the top ten carry around 3.9%. The V gene is TRBV7-2, the J gene TRBJ1-2; 8 bases map to TRBD1. This sequence was found in an adult with an advanced solid tumor such as melanoma, head and neck, liver or kidney cancer. This specimen was CD4+ or CD8+ T cells sorted from blood, taken in a trial of the OX40 agonist ivuxolimab. The CDR3 coding sequence is TGTGCCAGCAGCTTATGGCAGGGGGCGACGGGCTACACCTTC. Protein: CASSLWQGATGYTF.